This is a list of T cell receptor beta chains from one sample in a study of T cell responses to AZD1222 COVID-19 vaccine. Here immunoSEQ multiplex PCR was the method, and the copy in TCRdb shows in-frame clones only, minus some. The table shows around 65,000 clones, with 76% occurring only once. The sequenced sample was peripheral blood, obtained on day 0 of AZD1222 vaccination. The origin of the receptors is an adult in good health. CDR3s include the opening cysteine and the closing phenylalanine or tryptophan. The D gene is left open where the match is weak. Clone size appears in some rows only: once, few, many, or a class for an expanded clone.

>TRBJ1-3|TRBV7-6|TRBD1|-
TGTGCCAGCAGCAGGGACAGTGCCCCTGGAAACACCATATATTTT
CASSRDSAPGNTIYF
>TRBJ1-2|TRBV14|-|-
TGTGCCAGCAGCCAAGGCCGAGGCTACACCTTC
CASSQGRGYTF
>TRBJ2-1|TRBV5-5|TRBD2|-
TGTGCCAGCAGCTTGCTTGTTACTAGCGGGACCTACAATGAGCAGTTCTTC
CASSLLVTSGTYNEQFF
>TRBJ2-7|TRBV15|-|-
TGTGCCACCAGCAGAGGGCTAGGCAGGAGCTACGAGCAGTACTTC
CATSRGLGRSYEQYF
>TRBJ2-7|TRBV6-5|-|-
TGTGCCAGCAGTTACTCGATCCAGGCTTCCTACGAGCAGTACTTC
CASSYSIQASYEQYF
>TRBJ2-3|TRBV15|-|-
TGTGCCACCAGCAGAGGTGGCCGCACAGATACGCAGTATTTT
CATSRGGRTDTQYF
>TRBJ1-5|TRBV7-8|-|-
TGTGCCAGCAGCTCGGGGACCGTTTTTAGCAATCAGCCCCAGCATTTT
CASSSGTVFSNQPQHF
>TRBJ2-7|TRBV4-3|-|few
TGCGCCAGCAGCCAAGACTCGGGCAACCCCTACGAGCAGTACTTC
CASSQDSGNPYEQYF
>TRBJ2-1|TRBV2|TRBD2|-
TGTGCCAGCACCCCTAGCGGGGGGGCCTACAATGAGCAGTTCTTC
CASTPSGGAYNEQFF
>TRBJ1-6|TRBV2|TRBD1|-
TGTGCCAGCAGTGAAGGGAACAGGGGTAGGGGCTATAATTCACCCCTCCACTTT
CASSEGNRGRGYNSPLHF
>TRBJ1-1|TRBV6-5|-|-
TGTGCCAGCAGCTGGGGCCAGAACACTGAAGCTTTCTTT
CASSWGQNTEAFF
>TRBJ1-1|TRBV2|TRBD1|-
TGTGCCAGCAGTCGGGACAGAGAGAACACTGAAGCTTTCTTT
CASSRDRENTEAFF
>TRBJ2-5|TRBV7-2|-|-
TGTGCCAGCAGCTCGTCCGGGGGTGGAGAGACCCAGTACTTC
CASSSSGGGETQYF
>TRBJ2-1|TRBV6-2/TRBV6-3|TRBD1|-
TGTGCCAGCAGTTTCTCGCGGGACAGGGCTTACAATGAGCAGTTCTTC
CASSFSRDRAYNEQFF
>TRBJ2-7|TRBV2|TRBD1|few
TGTGCCAGCAGTTACAGGGGGTCCTACGAGCAGTACTTC
CASSYRGSYEQYF
>TRBJ1-4|TRBV5-4|TRBD1|-
TGTGCCAGCCGCGAGGGTGGGACAGCCGGTGAAAAACTGTTTTTT
CASREGGTAGEKLFF
>TRBJ1-1|TRBV5-4|-|-
TGTGCCAGCTCGGGCAGGGCTAACACTGAAGCTTTCTTT
CASSGRANTEAFF
>TRBJ1-4|TRBV7-2|-|-
TGTGCCAGCAGCTTAGGGGCCAGGGCCGATGAAAAACTGTTTTTT
CASSLGARADEKLFF
>TRBJ2-7|TRBV28|TRBD1|once
TGTGCCAGCAGTGGAACAGGGGTCTACGAGCAGTACTTC
CASSGTGVYEQYF
>TRBJ1-1|TRBV4-3|-|-
TGCGCCAGCAGCCCCTCGGTATCGAACACTGAAGCTTTCTTT
CASSPSVSNTEAFF
>TRBJ1-5|TRBV7-2|TRBD1|-
TGTGCCAGCAGCCGCGGACAGGGGATTAATCAGCCCCAGCATTTT
CASSRGQGINQPQHF
>TRBJ1-1|TRBV9|-|-
TGTGCCAGCAGCGTAGGGGTAGTGGAGGGGGTCACTGAAGCTTTCTTT
CASSVGVVEGVTEAFF
>TRBJ1-2|TRBV28|-|few
TGTGCCAGCAGTTTAATCACAACTTATGGCTACACCTTC
CASSLITTYGYTF
>TRBJ1-1|TRBV7-9|-|-
TGTGCCAGCAGCCCCGTCTGGGGGGGGAACACTGAAGCTTTCTTT
CASSPVWGGNTEAFF
>TRBJ2-3|TRBV4-2|TRBD2|-
TGTGCCAGCAGCCCCGCTGGGCTAGCGGGGGGGACAGATACGCAGTATTTT
CASSPAGLAGGTDTQYF
>TRBJ2-3|TRBV27|-|-
TGTGCCAGCAGTTTTGGGGGCACAGATACGCAGTATTTT
CASSFGGTDTQYF
>TRBJ2-7|TRBV6-5|TRBD1|-
TGTGCCAGCAGCGGGGGACAGGGGAACTACGAGCAGTACTTC
CASSGGQGNYEQYF
>TRBJ2-1|TRBV4-3|TRBD1|-
TGCGCCAGCAGCCGCGGACAGGGGAATTCTGAGCAGTTCTTC
CASSRGQGNSEQFF
>TRBJ1-1|TRBV11-2|-|few
TGTGCCAGCAGCTTAGGACAGTTGAACACTGAAGCTTTCTTT
CASSLGQLNTEAFF
>TRBJ2-2|TRBV7-8|-|-
TGTGCCAGCAGCCTAGGGACGGTTAACACCGGGGAGCTGTTTTTT
CASSLGTVNTGELFF
>TRBJ1-2|TRBV9|-|-
TGTGCCAGCAGCGCCAGACGAGGGAATGGCTACACCTTC
CASSARRGNGYTF
>TRBJ1-3|TRBV3-1/TRBV3-2|-|-
TGTGCCAGCAGCCGGGGTTGGGGGGAACGTGGAAACACCATATATTTT
CASSRGWGERGNTIYF
>TRBJ1-1|TRBV7-8|-|-
TGTGCCAGCAGCTCGGGGGGGTACACTGAAGCTTTCTTT
CASSSGGYTEAFF
>TRBJ2-7|TRBV11-2|-|once
TGTGCCAGCAGCTTAGAAAGAATCTACGAGCAGTACTTC
CASSLERIYEQYF
>TRBJ1-1|TRBV7-2|-|-
TGTGCCTGTAGGAGAGGCACTGAAGCTTTCTTT
CACRRGTEAFF
>TRBJ2-2|TRBV7-9|-|-
TGTGCCAGCAGCTTAGGCCGGACGAACACCGGGGAGCTGTTTTTT
CASSLGRTNTGELFF
>TRBJ1-2|TRBV18|-|-
TGTGCCAGCTCCCCCCCAACAGCCTATGGCTACACCTTC
CASSPPTAYGYTF
>TRBJ2-1|TRBV30|TRBD2|-
TGTGCCTGGAGTGTGACCCTAGCGGGGGAATCCTACAATGAGCAGTTCTTC
CAWSVTLAGESYNEQFF
>TRBJ2-4|TRBV6-5|TRBD1|-
TGTGCCAGCAGACCCGGGACAGGGGGAAGTGTCATTCAGTACTTC
CASRPGTGGSVIQYF
>TRBJ1-6|TRBV7-2|-|-
TGTGCCAGCACCGGAAGCTCAGACTCACCCCTCCACTTT
CASTGSSDSPLHF
>TRBJ1-3|TRBV6-6|-|-
TGTGCCAGCAGTTTATCCTCTGGAAACACCATATATTTT
CASSLSSGNTIYF
>TRBJ2-1|TRBV20-1|-|-
TGCAGTGCTAGTTGGGCGGGATCGGGATTGAATGAGCAGTTCTTC
CSASWAGSGLNEQFF
>TRBJ1-2|TRBV20-1|-|-
TGCAGTGCTCCTACCAACTATGGCTACACCTTC
CSAPTNYGYTF
>TRBJ2-2|TRBV7-2|TRBD1|once
TGTGCCAGCAGCTTCCAGGGGGCGGGGACCGGGGAGCTGTTTTTT
CASSFQGAGTGELFF
>TRBJ2-2|TRBV6-2/TRBV6-3|-|-
TGTGCCAGCACCCCAGCAGGGAACACCGGGGAGCTGTTTTTT
CASTPAGNTGELFF
>TRBJ1-5|TRBV14|-|-
TGTGCCAGGAGGGGGGGCACGAGCAATCAGCCCCAGCATTTT
CARRGGTSNQPQHF
>TRBJ2-3|TRBV6-5|-|-
TGTGCCAGCAGCCCGGACGCCGCAGCAGATACGCAGTATTTT
CASSPDAAADTQYF
>TRBJ2-1|TRBV5-4|-|-
TGTGCCAGCAGCTTCCCGACGGGTGAGCAGTTCTTC
CASSFPTGEQFF
>TRBJ2-7|TRBV9|-|-
TGTGCCAGCAGCGTAGTAGGGGACCCTTCCCAGCAGTACTTC
CASSVVGDPSQQYF
>TRBJ1-3|TRBV27|TRBD1|-
TGTGCCAGCAGTCCATTACAGGGGGCCTCTGGAAACACCATATATTTT
CASSPLQGASGNTIYF